A selection of T cell receptor beta chains follows, all from one sample in a study of blood T cell repertoires in COVID-19. Sequencing was performed with immunoSEQ multiplex PCR; in TCRdb, only in-frame clones are kept and a portion is missing. This table has under 300,000 clones, around 90% appearing once. The source material was peripheral blood. The source of these receptors is a woman between 40 and 55 years old who had recovered from COVID-19. CDR3s include the opening cysteine and the closing phenylalanine or tryptophan. The D gene is left open where the match is weak.

TRBV7-2,-,TRBJ2-4,TGTGCCAGCAGCTTTGGACTAACTGAAAACATTCAGTACTTC,CASSFGLTENIQYF
TRBV27,TRBD1,TRBJ1-2,TGTGCCAGCCTCTCCTACCCCGACGGGGCAGGGGGTAACTATGGCTACACCTTC,CASLSYPDGAGGNYGYTF
TRBV10-3,TRBD1,TRBJ1-1,TGTGCCATCACCCCGGGACAGGGACTAGAAGCTTTCTTT,CAITPGQGLEAFF
TRBV4-3,-,TRBJ2-7,TGCGCCAGCAGCCAAGACTGGGGCAGGGGCACCTACGAGCAGTACTTC,CASSQDWGRGTYEQYF
TRBV7-9,TRBD1,TRBJ2-7,TGTGCCAGCAGCCCCGGGACAGGGCCACACTACGAGCAGTACTTC,CASSPGTGPHYEQYF
TRBV30,-,TRBJ2-5,TGTGCCTGGACAAGCGGCCAAGAGACCCAGTACTTC,CAWTSGQETQYF
TRBV9,TRBD2,TRBJ2-3,TGTGCCAGCAGCGTAGGTGGATGGGGCGGGAGCCCTCGGACGCAGTATTTT,CASSVGGWGGSPRTQYF
TRBV3-1/TRBV3-2,-,TRBJ1-1,TGTGCCAGCAGCCAAGAGGGGGGTGGGGCTTTCTTT,CASSQEGGGAFF
TRBV12-3/TRBV12-4,TRBD1,TRBJ1-5,TGTGCCAGCCGACAGGGGGCTAATCAGCCCCAGCATTTT,CASRQGANQPQHF
TRBV14,-,TRBJ2-3,TGTGCCAGCAGCCCCTGGGGCAGGGGCCCAGATACGCAGTATTTT,CASSPWGRGPDTQYF
TRBV7-2,TRBD2,TRBJ2-1,TGTGCCAGCAGCCCCTTGGGGGGGAGTCGGCAGTTCTTC,CASSPLGGSRQFF
TRBV27,TRBD2,TRBJ2-3,TGTGCCAGCAGGATAGCGGGAGGGCTAGGGACAGATACGCAGTATTTT,CASRIAGGLGTDTQYF
TRBV7-3,TRBD1,TRBJ2-2,TGTGCCAGCAGCCCGGCCAGGGGGCCGACCACCGGGGAGCTGTTTTTT,CASSPARGPTTGELFF
TRBV6-5,-,TRBJ2-1,TGTGCCAGCAGCCGTCCTGGTGGTGGAGGGCAGTTCTTC,CASSRPGGGGQFF
TRBV19,-,TRBJ1-2,TGTGCCAGTAGTAATCGGGGGGCGGGCTATGGCTACACCTTC,CASSNRGAGYGYTF
TRBV18,-,TRBJ1-1,TGTGCCAGCTCACCCGACACTGCCAACACTGAAGCTTTCTTT,CASSPDTANTEAFF
TRBV6-5,TRBD1,TRBJ1-4,TGTGCCAGCAGCCTACAGGGGAGCCCTGAAAAACTGTTTTTT,CASSLQGSPEKLFF
TRBV7-2,-,TRBJ1-1,TGTGCCAGCAGCTTAGCCGGGGGACGGGCTTTCTTT,CASSLAGGRAFF
TRBV14,TRBD1,TRBJ2-2,TGTGCCAGCAGCCCCCTGGGCAGGGGGTCTGGGGAGCTGTTTTTT,CASSPLGRGSGELFF
TRBV7-9,-,TRBJ2-2,TGTGCCAGCGGCCCCGGGGGTGGCACCGGGGAGCTGTTTTTT,CASGPGGGTGELFF
TRBV28,TRBD1,TRBJ2-1,TGTGCCAGCAGTGCCGGGACAGGGTGGGTAGGTGAGCAGTTCTTC,CASSAGTGWVGEQFF
TRBV7-6,TRBD2,TRBJ2-1,TGTGCCAGCAGCCTAACGACTAGCGGGAGCTCCTACAATGAGCAGTTCTTC,CASSLTTSGSSYNEQFF
TRBV6-2/TRBV6-3,-,TRBJ2-1,TGTGCCAGCAGTTCCCACTGGGGGGGACAGGTCTCCTACAATGAGCAGTTCTTC,CASSSHWGGQVSYNEQFF
TRBV6-5,-,TRBJ1-5,TGTGCCAGCAGTACACAGGATCAGCCCCAGCATTTT,CASSTQDQPQHF
TRBV7-2,-,TRBJ2-5,TGTGCCAGCAGCTCCAACCCCGGGATGGTGACGACCCAGTACTTC,CASSSNPGMVTTQYF
TRBV15,-,TRBJ2-1,TGTGCCACCAGCAGGGAGGTGGCGGGGAATGAGCAGTTCTTC,CATSREVAGNEQFF
TRBV9,TRBD1,TRBJ2-1,TGTGCCAGCAGCGTACGGACGGGACAGGGGGCGCGTAATGAGCAGTTCTTC,CASSVRTGQGARNEQFF
TRBV10-3,TRBD2,TRBJ2-7,TGTGCCATCAGTAGCGGGAGGGCAGCCCACGAGCAGTACTTC,CAISSGRAAHEQYF
TRBV6-2/TRBV6-3,-,TRBJ1-5,TGTGCCAGCAGCCGCGGGGGTGGGAATCAGCCCCAGCATTTT,CASSRGGGNQPQHF
TRBV27,-,TRBJ1-5,TGTGCCAGCATGGGACGGGGAGGGGGATATAGCAATCAGCCCCAGCATTTT,CASMGRGGGYSNQPQHF
TRBV27,-,TRBJ1-5,TGTGCCGTGTCGGGGGGGTGGGCAAATCAGCCCCAGCATTTT,CAVSGGWANQPQHF
TRBV5-1,TRBD1,TRBJ1-3,TGCACCAGCAGCTGGGGGACAGGGGGCTCGGACACCATATATTTT,CTSSWGTGGSDTIYF